Listed here are 9 T cell receptor beta chains from one sample, sequenced in a study of cytomegalovirus exposure and HLA in healthy donors. TCRdb's table, derived via immunoSEQ multiplex PCR, lists solely in-frame clones and lacks some. The sample consists of 90,000 to 140,000 clones, around 83% of them appearing once. The sample was PBMCs. Receptors originate from a woman aged 18-29 years in good health and CMV-seropositive.

The V and J genes are TRBV18 and TRBJ1-1, with D possibly matching TRBD1 (5 bases). This CDR3 comprises 13 residues. V was pared by 4 bases and J by 0 bases, with 6 bases between. Germline V gene sequence: CDR1 KGHSH, CDR2 LQKENI. The CDR3 DNA is TGTGCCAGCTCACAGGGGTTGAACACTGAAGCTTTCTTT. Translating gives CASSQGLNTEAFF.

The rearrangement joins TRBV27 to TRBJ1-5; D is possibly TRBD1 (5 bases). CDR3 size: 16 residues. The V gene lost 5 bases and the J gene lost 0 bases, with 14 bases spanning the gap. CDR1 is MNHEY and CDR2 is SMNVEV in the germline V gene (reference sequence). CDR3 loop: CASSPTVLNSNQPQHF. The CDR3 nucleotides are TGTGCCAGCAGTCCGACAGTTCTAAATAGCAATCAGCCCCAGCATTTT.

This clone was counted a single time. The V gene is TRBV9, the J gene TRBJ2-2, with TRBD1 matching 9 bases. The CDR3 has 14 amino acids. Trimming removed 3 bases from V and 5 bases from J; junction bases left unmatched: 2. Looked up from germline, CDR1 is SGDLS and CDR2 is YYNGEE. The CDR3 spells CASSGGTGTGELFF. CDR3 bases: TGTGCCAGCAGCGGGGGGACAGGGACCGGGGAGCTGTTTTTT.

This chain connects TRBV5-4 to TRBJ2-2, with D perhaps matching TRBD1 (5 bases). Germline V gene lookup returns CDR1 SGHNT and CDR2 YYREEE (reference sequence). Trimming shortened V by 2 bases and J by 1 base, and 9 bases separated the two germline ends. The CDR3 loop spans 15 amino acids. The CDR3 DNA follows: TGTGCCAGCAGCTTTGCCGGACAGAACACCGGGGAGCTGTTTTTT. Translating it yields CASSFAGQNTGELFF.

The chain has TRBV5-1 and TRBJ2-7; 7 bases line up with TRBD1. Germline V gives CDR1 SGHRS, CDR2 YFSETQ. This CDR3 comprises 14 residues. Trimming cost V 4 bases and J 0 bases; bases outside gene matches: 4. CDR3 residues: CASSVWTGSYEQYF. CDR3 nucleotide sequence: TGCGCCAGCAGCGTCTGGACAGGCTCCTACGAGCAGTACTTC.

The table lists this clone with a count of one. This chain uses TRBV19 with TRBJ1-1, with TRBD1 matching 7 bases. Germline loops: CDR1 LNHDA, CDR2 SQIVND (reference sequence). CDR3 length: 17 amino acids. The trim removed 4 bases at V and 0 bases at J, leaving 11 bases unmatched. In nucleotides, the CDR3 is TGTGCCAGTAGTAGTAAGGGGGCGAATATCATGAACACTGAAGCTTTCTTT. This translates into CASSSKGANIMNTEAFF.

This chain connects TRBV19 to TRBJ2-7, with a weak D call TRBD2 (7 bases). Trimming removed 6 bases at V and 2 bases at J, with 17 bases between. Germline lookup yields CDR1 LNHDA and CDR2 SQIVND (reference sequence). The CDR3 has 15 amino acids. CDR3 nucleotide sequence: TGTGCCAGTAGCGGGGGGAGGGACACCCCCTACGAGCAGTACTTC. It encodes CASSGGRDTPYEQYF.

The chain joins TRBV2 to TRBJ1-1; a weak D match, TRBD1 (5 bases). V was shortened by 0 bases and J by 8 bases, with 19 bases between the two germline ends. This CDR3 comprises 16 residues. Germline values: CDR1 SNHLY, CDR2 FYNNEI. The CDR3 coding sequence is TGTGCCAGCAGTGAAGCGCTTCAGGGTCCTTATCAAGAAGCTTTCTTT. The encoded protein is CASSEALQGPYQEAFF.

The table lists this clone with a count of one. V and J are TRBV18 and TRBJ2-2, with D possibly TRBD2 on 6 matching bases. V gave up 1 base and J gave up 0 bases, with 9 bases separating them. The V gene's germline CDR1 is KGHSH and CDR2 LQKENI. This CDR3 region has 16 residues. CDR3 sequence: CASSPLGLSNTGELFF. In DNA, the CDR3 is TGTGCCAGCTCACCACTGGGACTCTCGAACACCGGGGAGCTGTTTTTT.